These T cell receptor beta chains were read from a single sample in a study of cytomegalovirus exposure and HLA in healthy donors. Using immunoSEQ multiplex PCR, the repertoire was profiled, and TCRdb retains in-frame clones only, with some absent. The sample yields about 100,000 clones, 70% to 75% seen once. Material for sequencing was PBMCs. The receptors were sampled from a woman younger than 30 in good health and CMV-seropositive. The CDR3 runs from the conserved cysteine through the conserved F or W. The D gene is left open where the match is weak. Clone size is shown for a subset of rows, as once, few, many or a class of expanded clone.

cdr3_aa | cdr3_nt | d_call | v_call | cdr3_length | j_call | clone_size
CASSQSLASNEQFF | TGTGCCAGCAGCCAAAGCTTAGCCTCCAATGAGCAGTTCTTC | NA | TRBV4-2 | 14 | TRBJ2-1 | NA
CASSLGLPNYGYTF | TGCGCCAGCAGCTTGGGGCTCCCTAACTATGGCTACACCTTC | NA | TRBV5-1 | 14 | TRBJ1-2 | NA
CASSPAGAGNTIYF | TGTGCCAGCAGCCCCGCAGGGGCAGGAAACACCATATATTTT | NA | TRBV7-9 | 14 | TRBJ1-3 | once
CARGTSADTGELFF | TGTGCCAGAGGGACTAGTGCGGACACCGGGGAGCTGTTTTTT | TRBD2 | TRBV2 | 14 | TRBJ2-2 | once
CASSLQGGTEAFF | TGTGCCAGTAGTCTACAGGGGGGCACTGAAGCTTTCTTT | TRBD1 | TRBV19 | 13 | TRBJ1-1 | NA
CASSVSRGLNTEAFF | TGTGCCAGCAGTGTAAGCAGGGGCCTGAACACTGAAGCTTTCTTT | NA | TRBV25-1 | 15 | TRBJ1-1 | NA
CASSWTGFGGYTF | TGTGCCAGCAGCTGGACAGGGTTTGGAGGCTACACCTTC | TRBD1 | TRBV28 | 13 | TRBJ1-2 | few
CASTLGTHSNEQFF | TGTGCCAGCACCTTGGGGACTCACTCCAATGAGCAGTTCTTC | NA | TRBV28 | 14 | TRBJ2-1 | NA
CASSIFGGANGYTF | TGTGCCAGTAGTATTTTTGGGGGGGCAAACGGCTACACCTTC | NA | TRBV19 | 14 | TRBJ1-2 | NA
CASSHEQGAAGYTF | TGCGCCAGCAGCCACGAACAGGGGGCAGCTGGCTACACCTTC | TRBD1 | TRBV5-1 | 14 | TRBJ1-2 | NA
CASSALKGAGTQYF | TGTGCCAGCAGTGCACTAAAGGGGGCTGGGACCCAGTACTTC | TRBD1 | TRBV7-3 | 14 | TRBJ2-5 | NA
CASSLSGDYGYTF | TGTGCCAGCAGCTTATCAGGGGACTATGGCTACACCTTC | NA | TRBV7-2 | 13 | TRBJ1-2 | NA
CASRHPAGGDRERTGELFF | TGTGCCAGCAGACACCCGGCAGGTGGGGACAGGGAACGGACCGGGGAGCTGTTTTTT | TRBD1 | TRBV7-9 | 19 | TRBJ2-2 | NA
CASSQDWRANEKLFF | TGTGCCAGTAGCCAAGATTGGAGGGCTAATGAAAAACTGTTTTTT | NA | TRBV19 | 15 | TRBJ1-4 | NA
CASSLRTGNNEKLFF | TGTGCCAGCAGCTTACGGACAGGAAATAATGAAAAACTGTTTTTT | TRBD1 | TRBV7-6 | 15 | TRBJ1-4 | NA
CASSFGSLNTEAFF | TGCGCCAGCAGCTTCGGTTCCTTGAACACTGAAGCTTTCTTT | NA | TRBV5-1 | 14 | TRBJ1-1 | NA
CASRPRGQTEAFF | TGTGCCAGCAGACCCAGGGGGCAAACTGAAGCTTTCTTT | TRBD1 | TRBV6-5 | 13 | TRBJ1-1 | NA
CASSPRQPLSTGELFF | TGTGCCAGCAGCCCGCGACAGCCGTTATCAACCGGGGAGCTGTTTTTT | NA | TRBV9 | 16 | TRBJ2-2 | NA
CASSPLGQALSYEQYF | TGTGCCAGCTCACCACTTGGGCAGGCGCTCTCCTACGAGCAGTACTTC | NA | TRBV18 | 16 | TRBJ2-7 | NA
CSGSDRSSYEQYF | TGCAGCGGTTCGGACAGGAGCTCCTACGAGCAGTACTTC | TRBD1 | TRBV29-1 | 13 | TRBJ2-7 | NA
CASSEALGGVGEQFF | TGTGCCAGCAGTGAAGCGCTGGGGGGGGTCGGTGAGCAGTTCTTC | TRBD2 | TRBV2 | 15 | TRBJ2-1 | once
CASTSGQPYEQYF | TGTGCCAGCACCTCGGGACAGCCATACGAGCAGTACTTC | TRBD1 | TRBV7-9 | 13 | TRBJ2-7 | NA
CASSEGGGPTYGYTF | TGTGCCAGCAGCGAAGGGGGCGGCCCGACCTATGGCTACACCTTC | TRBD1 | TRBV7-2 | 15 | TRBJ1-2 | few
CASSLAGDEQYF | TGCGCCAGCAGCTTGGCCGGGGACGAGCAGTACTTC | NA | TRBV5-1 | 12 | TRBJ2-7 | NA
CASSPGQGKSSGANVLTF | TGTGCCAGCAGTCCCGGGCAGGGCAAGAGCTCTGGGGCCAACGTCCTGACTTTC | NA | TRBV2 | 18 | TRBJ2-6 | NA
CASAIGTLYEQYF | TGTGCCAGCGCCATCGGGACTTTGTACGAGCAGTACTTC | NA | TRBV11-2 | 13 | TRBJ2-7 | NA
CASSSDGTAGNQPQHF | TGTGCCAGCAGTTCAGACGGGACAGCAGGCAATCAGCCCCAGCATTTT | TRBD1 | TRBV25-1 | 16 | TRBJ1-5 | NA
CASSLVGLAGSYNEQFF | TGCGCCAGCAGCTTGGTTGGACTAGCGGGCTCCTACAATGAGCAGTTCTTC | TRBD2 | TRBV5-1 | 17 | TRBJ2-1 | NA